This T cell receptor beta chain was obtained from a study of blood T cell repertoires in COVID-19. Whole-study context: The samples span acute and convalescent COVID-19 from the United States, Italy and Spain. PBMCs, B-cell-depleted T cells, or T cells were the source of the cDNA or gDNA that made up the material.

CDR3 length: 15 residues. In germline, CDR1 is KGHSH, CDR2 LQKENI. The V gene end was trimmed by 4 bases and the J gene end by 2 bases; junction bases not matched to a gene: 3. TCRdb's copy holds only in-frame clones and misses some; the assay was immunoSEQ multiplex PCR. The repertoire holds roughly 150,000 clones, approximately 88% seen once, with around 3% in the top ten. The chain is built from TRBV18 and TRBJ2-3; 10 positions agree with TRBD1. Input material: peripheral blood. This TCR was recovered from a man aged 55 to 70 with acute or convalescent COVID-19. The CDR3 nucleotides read TGTGCCAGCTCACGGGGACAGGGGTTCACAGATACGCAGTATTTT. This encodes CASSRGQGFTDTQYF.